Here is one T cell receptor beta chain with its context. Its cognate antigen has yet to be identified. Within one base of it there is no much larger clone, and no base qualities were kept. The junction shows trimming of 7 bases on V and 5 bases on J, and the gene matches do not reach 8 bases of it. Via the germline V gene, CDR1 is SQVTM and CDR2 ANQGSEA. Including the terminal cysteine and phenylalanine, the CDR3 comprises 14 residues. Only CDR3 DNA remains: 42 bases, in frame from the first base. Library method: the immunoSEQ multiplex PCR assay. TCRdb limited this immuneACCESS table to in-frame rearrangements with V and J called. A share of clones is missing; checked studies link under half to unresolved V genes, and the rest is unexplained. The sample table records 100,000 to 150,000 clones; about 91% of these occur just once. The ten top clones hold approximately 8.6% of the sample. The data are from a study of control samples from healthy donors and cancer patients (dated by TCRdb to 2020 to 2021).

This receptor was identified in a man aged 18 to 30 in good health. In this chain, TRBV29-1 is recombined with TRBJ1-5, with 10 bases aligning to TRBD1. The sample was blood. The bases are TGCAGCGCCACTGGACAGGGGGATCATCAGCCCCAGCATTTT. Its protein product is CSATGQGDHQPQHF.